This T cell receptor (beta chain) originates from a study of blood T cell repertoires in COVID-19. About the study: Sites across the United States, Italy and Spain contributed samples from acute and convalescent COVID-19. T cells, B-cell-depleted T cells, or PBMCs provided the cDNA or gDNA that served as material.

As originally analysed: Estimation of nucleated cell counts was performed using reference gene primer amplification. Assay: immunoSEQ multiplex PCR; the TCRdb copy retains only in-frame clones and omits some. D and trimming come from the DNA, and the V and J calls and clone size come from that table. The data show tens of thousands of clones, 75% to 95% seen once. The V gene lost 0 bases and the J gene lost 1 base, with 9 bases spanning the gap. CDR1 LGHNA and CDR2 YNFKEQ come from the germline V gene. The CDR3 totals 16 residues. The sequenced sample was peripheral blood. This chain links TRBV4-2 with TRBJ1-4, with a tentative D call TRBD1 (5 bases). The TCR was taken from an elderly woman with acute or convalescent COVID-19. The CDR3: CASSQDVQGTNEKLFF. The CDR3 bases are TGTGCCAGCAGCCAAGATGTGCAGGGAACTAATGAAAAACTGTTTTTT.